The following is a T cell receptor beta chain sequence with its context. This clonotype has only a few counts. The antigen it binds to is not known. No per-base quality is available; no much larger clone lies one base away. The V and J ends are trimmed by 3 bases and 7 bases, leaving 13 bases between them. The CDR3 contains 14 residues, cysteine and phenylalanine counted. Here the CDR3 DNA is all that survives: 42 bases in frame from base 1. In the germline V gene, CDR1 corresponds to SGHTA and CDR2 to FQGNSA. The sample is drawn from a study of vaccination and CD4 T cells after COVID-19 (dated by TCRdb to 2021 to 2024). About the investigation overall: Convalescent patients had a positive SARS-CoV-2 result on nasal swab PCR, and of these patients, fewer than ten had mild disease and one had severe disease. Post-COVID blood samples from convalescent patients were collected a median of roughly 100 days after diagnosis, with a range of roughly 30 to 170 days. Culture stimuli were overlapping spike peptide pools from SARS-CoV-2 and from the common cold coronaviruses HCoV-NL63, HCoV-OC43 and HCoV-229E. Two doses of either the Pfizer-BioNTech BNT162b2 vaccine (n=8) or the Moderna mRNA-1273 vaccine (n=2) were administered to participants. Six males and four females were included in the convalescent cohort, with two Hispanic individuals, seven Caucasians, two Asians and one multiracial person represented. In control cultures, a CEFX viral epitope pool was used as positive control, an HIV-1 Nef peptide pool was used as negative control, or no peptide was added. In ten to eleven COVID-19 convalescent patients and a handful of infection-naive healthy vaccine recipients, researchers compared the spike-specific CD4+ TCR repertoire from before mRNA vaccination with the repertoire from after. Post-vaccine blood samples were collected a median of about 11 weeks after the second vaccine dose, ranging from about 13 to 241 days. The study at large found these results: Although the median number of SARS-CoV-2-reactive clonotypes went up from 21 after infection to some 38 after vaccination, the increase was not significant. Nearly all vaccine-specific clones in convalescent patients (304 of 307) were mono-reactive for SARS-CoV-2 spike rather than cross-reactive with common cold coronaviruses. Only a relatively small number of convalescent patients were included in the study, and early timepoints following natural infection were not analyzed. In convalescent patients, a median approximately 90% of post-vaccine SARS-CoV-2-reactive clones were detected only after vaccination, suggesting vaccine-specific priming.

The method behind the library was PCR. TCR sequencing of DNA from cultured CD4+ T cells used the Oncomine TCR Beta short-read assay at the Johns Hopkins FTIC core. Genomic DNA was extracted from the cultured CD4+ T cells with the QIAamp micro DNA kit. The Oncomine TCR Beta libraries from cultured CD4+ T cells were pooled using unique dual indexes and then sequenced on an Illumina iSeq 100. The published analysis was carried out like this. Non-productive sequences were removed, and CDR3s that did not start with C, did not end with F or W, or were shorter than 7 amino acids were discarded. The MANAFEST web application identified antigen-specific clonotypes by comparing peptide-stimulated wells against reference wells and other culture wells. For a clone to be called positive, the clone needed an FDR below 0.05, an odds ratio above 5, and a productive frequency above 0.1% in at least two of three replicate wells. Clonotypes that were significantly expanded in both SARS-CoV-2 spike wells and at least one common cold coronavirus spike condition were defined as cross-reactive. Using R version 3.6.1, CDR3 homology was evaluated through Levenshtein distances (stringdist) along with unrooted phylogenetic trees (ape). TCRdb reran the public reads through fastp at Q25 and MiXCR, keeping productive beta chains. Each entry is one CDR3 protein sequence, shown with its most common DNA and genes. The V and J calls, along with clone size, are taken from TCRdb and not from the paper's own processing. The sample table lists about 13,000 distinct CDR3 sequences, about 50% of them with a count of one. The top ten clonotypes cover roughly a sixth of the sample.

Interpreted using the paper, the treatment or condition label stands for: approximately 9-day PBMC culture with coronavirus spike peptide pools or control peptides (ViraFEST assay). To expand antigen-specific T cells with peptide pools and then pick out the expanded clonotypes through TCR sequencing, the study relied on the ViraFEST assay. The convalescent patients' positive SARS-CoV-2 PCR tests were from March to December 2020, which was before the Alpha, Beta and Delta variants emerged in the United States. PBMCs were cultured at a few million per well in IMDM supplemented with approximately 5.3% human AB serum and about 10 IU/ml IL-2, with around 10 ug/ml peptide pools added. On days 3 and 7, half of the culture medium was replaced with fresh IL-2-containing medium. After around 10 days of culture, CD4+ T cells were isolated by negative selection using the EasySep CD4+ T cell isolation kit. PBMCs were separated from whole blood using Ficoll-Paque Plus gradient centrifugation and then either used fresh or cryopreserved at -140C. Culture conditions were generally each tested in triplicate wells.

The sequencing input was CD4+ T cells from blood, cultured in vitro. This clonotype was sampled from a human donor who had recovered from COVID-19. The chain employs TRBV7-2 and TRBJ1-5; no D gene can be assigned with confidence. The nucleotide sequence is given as TGTGCCAGCAGCTTGACCCTGATCGGGCAGCCCCAGCATTTT. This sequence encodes CASSLTLIGQPQHF.